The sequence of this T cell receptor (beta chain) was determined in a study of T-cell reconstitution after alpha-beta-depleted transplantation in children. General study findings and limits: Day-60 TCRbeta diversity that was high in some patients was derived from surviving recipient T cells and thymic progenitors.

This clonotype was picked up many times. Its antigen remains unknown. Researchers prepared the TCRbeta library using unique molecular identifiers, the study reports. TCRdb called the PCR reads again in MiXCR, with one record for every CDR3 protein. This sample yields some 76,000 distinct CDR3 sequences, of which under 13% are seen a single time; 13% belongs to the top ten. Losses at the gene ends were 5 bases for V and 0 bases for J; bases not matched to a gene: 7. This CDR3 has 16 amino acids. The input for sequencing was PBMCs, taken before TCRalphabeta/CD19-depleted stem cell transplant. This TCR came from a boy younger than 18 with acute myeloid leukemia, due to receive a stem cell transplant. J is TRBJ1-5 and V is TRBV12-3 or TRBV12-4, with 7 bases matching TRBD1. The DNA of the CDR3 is TGTGCCAGCAGTGCGGACAGGACTCTTAGCAATCAGCCCCAGCATTTT. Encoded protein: CASSADRTLSNQPQHF.